One sample yielded the 14 T cell receptor beta chains listed below, sequenced in a study of shared clonotypes between healthy human individuals. TCRdb keeps only in-frame clones here, not all; method: immunoSEQ multiplex PCR. The sample contains under 2.5 million clones, 80% to 95% of which appear only once. The sequenced sample was naive CD4+ T cells from PBMCs. As to subset: CD45RA+ positively selected. Source of these receptors: a man between 18 and 29 years old in good health. Some clones in this sample may be carry-over from other donors' samples.

The chain has TRBV25-1 and TRBJ2-5; D uncertain. V lost 1 base to trimming and J lost 5 bases, with 11 bases between them. The CDR3 is made up of 14 amino acids. Germline CDR1 reads MGHDK; CDR2 reads SYGVNS. The DNA of the CDR3 is TGTGCCAGCAGTGAATCTCTGGGATGGGAGACCCAGTACTTC. It specifies CASSESLGWETQYF.

This chain uses TRBV27 with TRBJ1-5; no clear D gene. Between the trimmed V and J ends, which lost 6 bases and 0 bases, there was a span of 12 bases. The CDR3 is 15 residues long. Germline V CDR1 and CDR2: MNHEY, SMNVEV (reference sequence). CDR3 coding DNA: TGTGCCAGCAGACGGGCGGGAAATAGCAATCAGCCCCAGCATTTT. The encoded protein is CASRRAGNSNQPQHF.

This chain joins TRBV5-4 and TRBJ2-2; 10 bases match TRBD1. The CDR3 has 16 residues. The ends lost 4 bases at V and 7 bases at J; junction bases unmatched: 10. Germline assignment: CDR1 SGHNT and CDR2 YYREEE (reference sequence). CDR3 bases: TGTGCCAGCAGCCACGTGGACAGGGGGAGGGACGGGGAGCTGTTTTTT. The encoded protein is CASSHVDRGRDGELFF. The full variable domain, completed using reference TRBV5-4 and TRBJ2-2, is ETGVTQSPTHLIKTRGQQVTLRCSSQSGHNTVSWYQQALGQGPQFIFQYYREEENGRGNFPPRFSGLQFPNYSSELNVNALELDDSALYLCASSHVDRGRDGELFFGEGSRLTVL.

On this clone: Other DNA sequences in this specimen translate into the identical CDR3. The chain carries TRBV9 and TRBJ2-3; weak D call: TRBD2 (6 bases). This CDR3 comprises 15 residues. CDR1 and CDR2 (germline): SGDLS, YYNGEE. V lost 0 bases to trimming and J lost 3 bases, with 11 bases between them. CDR3 in DNA: TGTGCCAGCAGCGTAGTGGAGGGGAGGACAGATACGCAGTATTTT. This sequence encodes CASSVVEGRTDTQYF.

J is TRBJ1-6 and V is TRBV28; tentatively, D is TRBD1 (5 bases). The CDR3 contains 13 residues. The V and J ends lost 4 bases and 7 bases respectively, with 8 bases between them. CDR1 is MDHEN and CDR2 is SYDVKM in the germline V gene. CDR3 in amino acids: CASSWTSNSPLHF. In DNA, the CDR3 is TGTGCCAGCAGTTGGACATCAAATTCACCCCTCCACTTT.

The V call is TRBV7-9, the J call TRBJ2-1, with D perhaps TRBD2 (6 bases). The germline V gene encodes CDR1 SEHNR and CDR2 FQNEAQ (reference sequence). With 4 bases removed from V and 0 bases from J, the gap between germline ends came to 13 bases. The CDR3 extends over 16 amino acids. CDR3 residues: CASSSAGRSSYNEQFF. The CDR3 nucleotides read TGTGCCAGCAGCTCCGCGGGACGAAGCTCCTACAATGAGCAGTTCTTC.

CDR3 sequence (DNA): TGCAGCGCCGTAGCCCGGGAACTCCCCTACGAGCAGTACTTC. Its protein product is CSAVARELPYEQYF. The chain has TRBV29-1 and TRBJ2-7; TRBD2 is a possible D gene (5 bases). CDR3 length: 14 amino acids. Between the trimmed V and J ends, which lost 7 bases and 2 bases, there was a span of 18 bases. CDR1 is SQVTM, CDR2 ANQGSEA, per germline.

This chain joins TRBV6-6 and TRBJ2-7; D is perhaps TRBD1 (5 bases). V dropped 4 bases and J dropped 2 bases, with 12 bases sitting between them. CDR1 and CDR2 from the germline V gene are MNHNY and SVGAGI (reference sequence). The length of the CDR3 is 14 residues. CDR3 sequence (DNA): TGTGCCAGCAGTTCCTTGACAGTTACCTACGAGCAGTACTTC. This codes for CASSSLTVTYEQYF.

This chain links TRBV5-1 with TRBJ1-1; D perhaps matches TRBD1 (6 bases). V was trimmed by 1 base and J by 11 bases, leaving 18 bases between them. The germline gives CDR1 SGHRS, CDR2 YFSETQ. The CDR3 covers 14 residues. CDR3 sequence reads: CASSLQGTEEEAFF. CDR3 DNA sequence: TGCGCCAGCAGCTTGCAGGGGACCGAGGAGGAGGCTTTCTTT.

The chain employs TRBV12-5 and TRBJ1-3; no firm D call. The CDR3 runs 16 residues. Looked up from germline, CDR1 is LGHNT and CDR2 is FRNRAP. Between the trimmed V and J ends, which lost 5 bases and 8 bases, there was a span of 22 bases. The CDR3 region is CASGPPPGLPWDTIYF. CDR3 bases: TGTGCTAGTGGTCCTCCACCCGGCCTTCCTTGGGACACCATATATTTT.

In DNA, the CDR3 is TGTGCCAGCAGGGACAGGGGTGGGAGCCAAGAGACCCAGTACTTC. This translates into CASRDRGGSQETQYF. The chain links TRBV6-1 to TRBJ2-5, with 9 bases aligning to TRBD1. The CDR3 sequence is 15 residues long. Trimming cost V 6 bases and J 1 base; bases outside gene matches: 6. Germline assignment: CDR1 MNHNS and CDR2 SASEGT.

The chain couples TRBV7-9 to TRBJ1-1, with 10 bases that match TRBD1. The V gene's germline CDR1 is SEHNR and CDR2 FQNEAQ (reference sequence). Losses at the gene ends were 4 bases for V and 1 base for J; bases not matched to a gene: 3. This CDR3 comprises 15 residues. The CDR3 DNA is TGTGCCAGCAGCTCAGGACAGGGGGGGAACACTGAAGCTTTCTTT. It is translated as CASSSGQGGNTEAFF.

Points on this clone: Other DNA sequences in the same sample also yield this CDR3. The chain employs TRBV6-5 and TRBJ2-7; a possible D gene is TRBD2 (7 bases). Trimming shortened V by 6 bases and J by 3 bases, and 12 bases separated the two germline ends. Germline CDR1 and CDR2: MNHEY and SVGAGI. CDR3 length: 13 residues. The CDR3 reads CASRRGRDYEQYF. As DNA, the CDR3 is TGTGCCAGCAGGCGGGGGCGGGACTACGAGCAGTACTTC.

V gene TRBV5-6 combines with J gene TRBJ2-5; maybe TRBD2 (6 bases). Trimming removed 5 bases at V and 5 bases at J, with 13 bases between. Germline loops: CDR1 SGHDT, CDR2 YYEEEE. The CDR3 is 13 amino acids. Here the CDR3 reads CASRHRDLETQYF. DNA of the CDR3: TGTGCCAGCAGGCACCGGGACTTGGAGACCCAGTACTTC.